Presented here are 32 T cell receptor beta chains from one specimen sequenced in a study of T cell changes during pregnancy in multiple sclerosis. Using immunoSEQ multiplex PCR, the repertoire was profiled, and TCRdb retains in-frame clones only, with some absent. The sample contains about 67,000 clones, over 75% of which appear only once. This specimen was peripheral blood, taken in the third trimester of pregnancy. These receptors were collected from a female donor with multiple sclerosis, enrolled in a pregnancy study.

The chain is built from TRBV6-5 and TRBJ2-1; weak D call: TRBD1 (5 bases). Trimming cost V 5 bases and J 9 bases, with 11 bases left between them. Per germline, CDR1 MNHEY and CDR2 SVGAGI. This CDR3 region has 12 residues. The CDR3 here is CASSEQDSEQFF. CDR3 coding DNA: TGTGCCAGCAGTGAACAGGATAGTGAGCAGTTCTTC.

The chain uses TRBV7-9 and TRBJ2-7; the D gene is possibly TRBD1 (6 bases). Deletions cut 1 base from V and 0 bases from J, with 19 bases between. Germline V gives CDR1 SEHNR, CDR2 FQNEAQ (reference sequence). The CDR3 covers 18 residues. CDR3 sequence: CASSLVLGSDRSSYEQYF. The CDR3, as DNA: TGTGCCAGCAGCTTAGTTTTGGGCAGCGACAGGAGCTCCTACGAGCAGTACTTC. Supplemented by reference TRBV7-9 and TRBJ2-7, the full variable domain reads DTGVSQNPRHKITKRGQNVTFRCDPISEHNRLYWYRQTLGQGPEFLTYFQNEAQLEKSRLLSDRFSAERPKGSFSTLEIQRTEQGDSAMYLCASSLVLGSDRSSYEQYFGPGTRLTVT.

The V and J genes are TRBV5-6 and TRBJ2-3, with 8 bases fitting TRBD2. The V and J ends lost 4 bases and 2 bases, in that order; junction bases with no gene match: 9. CDR1 and CDR2 from the germline V gene are SGHDT and YYEEEE. The CDR3 runs to 16 residues. This CDR3 is CASSPPGGLDTDTQYF. Written as DNA, the CDR3 is TGTGCCAGCAGCCCACCGGGGGGACTAGACACAGATACGCAGTATTTT. Full variable domain (rest looked up from reference TRBV5-6 and TRBJ2-3): DAGVTQSPTHLIKTRGQQVTLRCSPKSGHDTVSWYQQALGQGPQFIFQYYEEEERQRGNFPDRFSGHQFPNYSSELNVNALLLGDSALYLCASSPPGGLDTDTQYFGPGTRLTVL.

This rearrangement joins TRBV5-4 to TRBJ1-2; no definite D call. The CDR3 has 13 amino acids. Germline CDR1 SGHNT, CDR2 YYREEE (reference sequence). Trimming took 0 bases from V and 8 from J, leaving 11 bases between them. The CDR3 region is CASSLESEVGYTF. The CDR3, as DNA: TGTGCCAGCAGCTTGGAGAGCGAGGTCGGCTACACCTTC.

The V call is TRBV6-5, the J call TRBJ2-3, with TRBD2 matching 10 bases. J gave up 4 bases and V 6 bases, and 7 bases lay outside the gene matches. Germline assignment: CDR1 MNHEY and CDR2 SVGAGI. This CDR3 region has 15 residues. CDR3 sequence reads: CASSPTAGGPDTQYF. The CDR3 DNA reads as TGTGCCAGCAGCCCCACAGCGGGAGGGCCAGATACGCAGTATTTT.

This clone has a handful of counts. This rearrangement joins TRBV4-2 to TRBJ1-4; a weak D match, TRBD1 (6 bases). The germline V and J ends were trimmed by 0 bases and 6 bases, with 17 bases remaining between them. The CDR3 loop spans 17 amino acids. The V gene's germline CDR1 is LGHNA and CDR2 YNFKEQ. DNA of the CDR3: TGTGCCAGCAGCCAAGATAGCGGGGGGGGCCCGGATGAAAAACTGTTTTTT. It specifies CASSQDSGGGPDEKLFF.

This rearrangement joins TRBV2 to TRBJ1-3; D not certain. The germline CDR1 and CDR2 sequences are SNHLY and FYNNEI. Deletions cut 5 bases from V and 0 bases from J, with 5 bases between. This CDR3 has 13 residues. For the CDR3, the DNA is TGTGCCAGCAGTCGGGGCTCTGGAAACACCATATATTTT. Protein sequence: CASSRGSGNTIYF.

This chain joins TRBV6-5 and TRBJ1-2, with unresolved D. Germline CDR1 MNHEY, CDR2 SVGAGI. Trimming stripped 4 bases from V and 8 bases from J, with 14 bases between. The CDR3 spans 13 residues. CDR3 in DNA: TGTGCCAGCAGTTCAAACGGTAATCGCGGCTACACCTTC. Residues: CASSSNGNRGYTF.

J is TRBJ1-1 and V is TRBV6-1, with unresolved D. CDR1 is MNHNS and CDR2 is SASEGT in the germline V gene. The V end was cut by 6 bases, the J end by 10 bases, with 18 bases between. The CDR3 sequence is 13 residues long. CDR3 amino acids: CASSLEDLGGAFF. The CDR3 DNA reads TGTGCCAGCAGCCTAGAGGACTTGGGTGGAGCTTTCTTT.

The J gene is TRBJ1-2, the V gene TRBV27; 9 positions match TRBD1. From germline, CDR1 is MNHEY and CDR2 SMNVEV (reference sequence). Unmatched junction bases numbered 3, after V lost 2 bases and J lost 8 bases. This CDR3 is 13 amino acids long. Written as DNA, the CDR3 is TGTGCCAGCAGTTTAACAGGGGGCTGGGGCTACACCTTC. Residues: CASSLTGGWGYTF.

This chain uses TRBV10-3 with TRBJ1-2; 7 bases map to TRBD1. CDR3 size: 14 residues. The V gene end was trimmed by 8 bases and the J gene end by 6 bases; junction bases not matched to a gene: 12. From germline, CDR1 is ENHRY and CDR2 SYGVKD. The DNA for the CDR3 is TGTGCCATCCGTCGGGACAGTGTAGCCGATGGCTACACCTTC. This encodes CAIRRDSVADGYTF.

The chain couples TRBV7-9 to TRBJ2-5; 8 nucleotides align to TRBD2. The CDR3 is 15 residues long. The junction had 7 bases not matched to a gene; V was cut back by 5 bases and J by 2 bases. Germline V gene data show CDR1 as SEHNR and CDR2 as FQNEAQ (reference sequence). This CDR3 reads CASSQAGVRQETQYF. Written as DNA, the CDR3 is TGTGCCAGCAGCCAAGCGGGAGTGAGGCAAGAGACCCAGTACTTC.

The V call is TRBV12-5, the J call TRBJ2-7; D call uncertain. CDR1 LGHNT and CDR2 FRNRAP come from the germline V gene. The germline V and J ends were trimmed by 3 bases and 8 bases, with 11 bases remaining between them. CDR3 size: 12 residues. CDR3 sequence reads: CASGFQDSKQYF. CDR3 DNA sequence: TGTGCTAGTGGTTTTCAAGACTCTAAGCAGTACTTC.

This sequence joins TRBV19 and TRBJ2-1, with D maybe TRBD1 (6 bases). The V gene lost 3 bases and the J gene lost 2 bases, with 11 bases spanning the gap. The CDR3 runs to 15 residues. Per germline, CDR1 LNHDA and CDR2 SQIVND (reference sequence). In DNA form, the CDR3 reads TGTGCCAGTAGTATCAACAGGGAAACCTACAATGAGCAGTTCTTC. Protein product: CASSINRETYNEQFF. The variable domain in full, completed from reference TRBV19 and TRBJ2-1, reads DGGITQSPKYLFRKEGQNVTLSCEQNLNHDAMYWYRQDPGQGLRLIYYSQIVNDFQKGDIAEGYSVSREKKESFPLTVTSAQKNPTAFYLCASSINRETYNEQFFGPGTRLTVL.

The chain carries TRBV6-4 and TRBJ2-1; D ambiguous. Germline CDR1 reads MRHNA; CDR2 reads SNTAGT. Trimming cost V 4 bases and J 5 bases, with 9 bases left between them. The CDR3 runs 13 residues. The CDR3 nucleotides read TGTGCCAGCAGTGCGAGCTCACACAATGAGCAGTTCTTC. Its protein is CASSASSHNEQFF.

The chain carries TRBV13 and TRBJ2-1, with 10 bases aligning to TRBD2. The V gene's germline CDR1 is PRHDT and CDR2 FYEKMQ (reference sequence). J lost 8 bases, V lost 5 bases, and 3 bases had no gene match. This CDR3 is 13 amino acids long. This chain's CDR3 is CASSPGLADEQFF. In nucleotides, the CDR3 is TGTGCCAGCAGCCCAGGACTAGCGGATGAGCAGTTCTTC.

The V gene is TRBV10-2, the J gene TRBJ1-1, with 8 bases lining up with TRBD1. This CDR3 comprises 17 residues. The germline CDR1 and CDR2 sequences are WSHSY and SAAADI. After removal of 0 bases from V and 3 bases from J, the junction contained 9 bases not matched to a gene. The CDR3 region has the DNA TGCGCCAGCAGTGAGTCCCCCAGGGGGCATAGTGACACTGAAGCTTTCTTT. Residues: CASSESPRGHSDTEAFF.

The chain uses TRBV7-9 and TRBJ2-1; 8 bases fit TRBD2. The CDR3 is made up of 16 amino acids. Germline V gene lookup returns CDR1 SEHNR and CDR2 FQNEAQ (reference sequence). V was pared by 3 bases and J by 3 bases, with 7 bases of the junction left unmatched. CDR3 nucleotide sequence: TGTGCCAGCAGCTTTACTAGCGGAAGAGACTACAATGAGCAGTTCTTC. Amino acids: CASSFTSGRDYNEQFF.

The V and J genes are TRBV11-2 and TRBJ1-2, with D perhaps matching TRBD1 (6 bases). V shed 1 base and J shed 3 bases, with 6 bases lying between them. Germline values: CDR1 SGHAT, CDR2 FQNNGV. The CDR3 consists of 13 residues. This CDR3 reads CASSLAGDYGYTF. The DNA for the CDR3 is TGTGCCAGCAGCTTAGCAGGGGACTATGGCTACACCTTC. Full variable domain (missing parts from reference TRBV11-2 and TRBJ1-2): EAGVAQSPRYKIIEKRQSVAFWCNPISGHATLYWYQQILGQGPKLLIQFQNNGVVDDSQLPKDRFSAERLKGVDSTLKIQPAKLEDSAVYLCASSLAGDYGYTFGSGTRLTVV.

The chain carries TRBV5-1 and TRBJ2-2; the D gene is possibly TRBD1 (6 bases). V gave up 7 bases and J gave up 0 bases, with 16 bases separating them. The CDR3 length is 16 residues. CDR1 is SGHRS and CDR2 is YFSETQ in the germline V gene. As DNA, the CDR3 is TGCGCCAGCTGGATGGCGACAGGTTCGAACACCGGGGAGCTGTTTTTT. Its protein is CASWMATGSNTGELFF.

The rearrangement joins TRBV5-4 to TRBJ2-5; TRBD1 matches at 9 bases. With V trimmed by 4 bases and J by 3 bases, 13 bases remained unmatched. There are 17 residues in the CDR3. The germline V gene has CDR1 SGHNT and CDR2 YYREEE (reference sequence). This chain's CDR3 is CASSLPSGQGGEETQYF. CDR3 DNA: TGTGCCAGCAGCCTACCCTCGGGACAGGGAGGAGAAGAGACCCAGTACTTC.

This clone was found a few times. The genes are TRBV4-1 and TRBJ1-1; the D is unclear. Per the germline V gene, CDR1 is MGHRA and CDR2 is YSYEKL. V shed 0 bases and J shed 1 base, with 6 bases lying between them. The CDR3 is 14 residues long. The CDR3 sequence: CASSQDRGNTEAFF. The DNA for the CDR3 is TGCGCCAGCAGCCAAGATCGGGGGAACACTGAAGCTTTCTTT.

The chain uses TRBV19 and TRBJ2-1; 10 bases line up with TRBD2. With V trimmed by 3 bases and J by 7 bases, 6 bases remained unmatched. CDR1 LNHDA and CDR2 SQIVND come from the germline V gene (reference sequence). CDR3 length: 15 residues. In nucleotides, the CDR3 is TGTGCCAGTAGTATGAGAGCGGGAGGGCCAAATGAGCAGTTCTTC. This encodes CASSMRAGGPNEQFF.

The gene calls are TRBV19 and TRBJ1-2, with TRBD1 matching 8 bases. There are 14 residues in the CDR3. The ends lost 8 bases at V and 4 bases at J; junction bases unmatched: 9. Looked up from germline, CDR1 is LNHDA and CDR2 is SQIVND (reference sequence). The CDR3 reads CASSQGAVGYGYTF. The CDR3 DNA reads as TGTGCCAGTTCCCAGGGGGCCGTGGGCTATGGCTACACCTTC.

This clone was recorded only once. The rearrangement links TRBV2 to TRBJ2-1; 7 nucleotides align to TRBD2. Germline-derived CDR1 and CDR2 are SNHLY and FYNNEI. V was pared by 2 bases and J by 4 bases, with 8 bases of the junction left unmatched. The CDR3 is 16 residues long. CDR3 residues: CASSEMGGRGYNEQFF. The CDR3 DNA follows: TGTGCCAGCAGTGAAATGGGCGGGAGAGGGTACAATGAGCAGTTCTTC.

The chain links TRBV10-2 to TRBJ2-7, with 9 bases that match TRBD1. The CDR3 contains 15 residues. The ends lost 7 bases at V and 2 bases at J; junction bases unmatched: 9. The germline CDR1 and CDR2 sequences are WSHSY and SAAADI. The CDR3, as DNA: TGCGCCAGCAACATCCGGGACAGGGCGACCTACGAGCAGTACTTC. Translated, it gives CASNIRDRATYEQYF.

The V and J genes are TRBV5-1 and TRBJ1-3; tentatively, D is TRBD1 (6 bases). From germline, CDR1 is SGHRS and CDR2 YFSETQ. The CDR3 is 16 amino acids. The V end lost 2 bases, the J end lost 0 bases, and 12 bases lay between the germline ends. The DNA of the CDR3 is TGCGCCAGCAGCTTTGGACAGTGGGGCTCTGGAAACACCATATATTTT. Translating it yields CASSFGQWGSGNTIYF.

The chain is built from TRBV5-6 and TRBJ2-1; 9 nucleotides agree with TRBD1. Trimming cost V 4 bases and J 12 bases; bases outside gene matches: 11. CDR3 size: 14 residues. Germline values: CDR1 SGHDT, CDR2 YYEEEE. The CDR3 here is CASSTPGQGIWQFF. The CDR3 coding sequence is TGTGCCAGCAGCACACCGGGACAGGGTATTTGGCAGTTCTTC.

The chain is built from TRBV19 and TRBJ2-1; no clear D. The CDR3 extends over 14 amino acids. V shed 4 bases and J shed 0 bases, with 7 bases lying between them. CDR1 and CDR2 (germline): LNHDA, SQIVND (reference sequence). This CDR3 reads CASSKQSSYNEQFF. The CDR3, as DNA: TGTGCCAGTAGTAAACAGAGCTCCTACAATGAGCAGTTCTTC.

The chain joins TRBV2 to TRBJ2-7, with 12 positions matching TRBD2. The CDR3 covers 15 residues. Per germline, CDR1 SNHLY and CDR2 FYNNEI. V dropped 4 bases and J dropped 1; count of bases not matched to a gene: 2. In DNA form, the CDR3 reads TGTGCCAGCAGTGGTACTAGCGGGGGGTCCTACGAGCAGTACTTC. Protein: CASSGTSGGSYEQYF. The full variable domain, in which reference TRBV2 and TRBJ2-7 provide the parts outside the CDR3, is EPEVTQTPSHQVTQMGQEVILRCVPISNHLYFYWYRQILGQKVEFLVSFYNNEISEKSEIFDDQFSVERPDGSNFTLKIRSTKLEDSAMYFCASSGTSGGSYEQYFGPGTRLTVT.

The genes are TRBV6-6 and TRBJ1-2; 7 bases are shared with TRBD1. V was pared by 2 bases and J by 0 bases, with 3 bases of the junction left unmatched. The CDR3 loop spans 15 amino acids. In germline, CDR1 is MNHNY, CDR2 SVGAGI (reference sequence). Written as DNA, the CDR3 is TGTGCCAGCAGTTACGGACAGGTCGCTAACTATGGCTACACCTTC. Translated: CASSYGQVANYGYTF.

For the CDR3, the DNA is TGTGCCAGCAGCCCGGGACTAGCGGGGGGACCGAGGCGGCCCGGGGAGCTGTTTTTT. Its protein product is CASSPGLAGGPRRPGELFF. V is TRBV13 and J is TRBJ2-2, with 15 bases fitting TRBD2. This CDR3 region has 19 residues. Germline assignment: CDR1 PRHDT and CDR2 FYEKMQ (reference sequence). The trim removed 5 bases at V and 6 bases at J, leaving 13 bases unmatched.